This T cell receptor beta chain was found in a study of OX40 agonist ivuxolimab in advanced cancers. The study, taken as a whole, reports: CD4+ and CD8+ blood T cells expanded clonally by week 6 at 0.1 to 3.0 mg/kg.

The CDR3 consists of 11 residues. V was shortened by 7 bases and J by 11 bases, with 12 bases between the two germline ends. CDR1 LNHDA and CDR2 SQIVND come from the germline V gene (reference sequence). Sequencing used immunoSEQ multiplex PCR; TCRdb keeps in-frame clones, though not all of them. The table lists 69,000 or so clones, 82% of them singletons. The table lists this clone with a few counts. The antigen is not known. Sequenced here: CD4+ or CD8+ T cells sorted from blood, sampled in a trial of the OX40 agonist ivuxolimab. The chain has TRBV19 and TRBJ1-5; D not resolved. The sequence came from an adult with an advanced solid tumor such as melanoma, head and neck, liver or kidney cancer. The CDR3 sequence: CASIWAGAQHF. As DNA, the CDR3 is TGTGCCAGTATTTGGGCGGGAGCCCAGCATTTT.